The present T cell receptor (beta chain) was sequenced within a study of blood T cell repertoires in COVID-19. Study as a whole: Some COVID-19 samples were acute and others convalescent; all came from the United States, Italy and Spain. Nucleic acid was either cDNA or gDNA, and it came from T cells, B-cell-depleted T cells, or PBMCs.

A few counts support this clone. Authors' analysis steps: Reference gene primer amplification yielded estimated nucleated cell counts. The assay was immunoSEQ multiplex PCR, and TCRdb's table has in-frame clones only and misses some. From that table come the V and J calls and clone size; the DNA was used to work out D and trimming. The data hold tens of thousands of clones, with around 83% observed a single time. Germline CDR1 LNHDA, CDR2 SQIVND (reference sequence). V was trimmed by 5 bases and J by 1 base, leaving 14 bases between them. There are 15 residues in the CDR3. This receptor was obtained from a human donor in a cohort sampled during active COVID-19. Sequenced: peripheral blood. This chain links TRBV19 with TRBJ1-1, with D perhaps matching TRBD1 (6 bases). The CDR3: CASSQGRGANTEAFF. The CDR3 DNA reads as TGTGCCAGTAGTCAGGGGCGAGGGGCGAACACTGAAGCTTTCTTT.